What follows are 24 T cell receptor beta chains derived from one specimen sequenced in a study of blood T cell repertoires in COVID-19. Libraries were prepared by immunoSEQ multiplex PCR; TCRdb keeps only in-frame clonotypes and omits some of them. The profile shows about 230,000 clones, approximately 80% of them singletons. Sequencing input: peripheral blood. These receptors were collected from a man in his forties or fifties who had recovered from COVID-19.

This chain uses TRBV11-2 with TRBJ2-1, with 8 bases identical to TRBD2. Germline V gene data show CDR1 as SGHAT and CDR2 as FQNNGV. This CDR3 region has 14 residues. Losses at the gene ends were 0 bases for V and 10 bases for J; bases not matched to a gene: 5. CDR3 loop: CASSLDPASGEQFF. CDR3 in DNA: TGTGCCAGCAGCTTAGATCCGGCTAGCGGGGAGCAGTTCTTC.

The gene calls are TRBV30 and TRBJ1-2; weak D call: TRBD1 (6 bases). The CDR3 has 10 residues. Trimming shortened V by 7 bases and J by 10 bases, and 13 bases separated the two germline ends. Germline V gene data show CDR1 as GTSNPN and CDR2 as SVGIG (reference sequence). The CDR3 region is CAFSGTFYTF. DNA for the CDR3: TGTGCCTTTTCCGGGACATTCTACACCTTC.

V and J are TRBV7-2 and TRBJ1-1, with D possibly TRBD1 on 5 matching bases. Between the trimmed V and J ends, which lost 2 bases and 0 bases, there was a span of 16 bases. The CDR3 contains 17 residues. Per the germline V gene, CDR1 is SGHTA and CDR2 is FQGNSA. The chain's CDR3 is CASSLRAGNPLNTEAFF. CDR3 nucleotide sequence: TGTGCCAGCAGCTTAAGGGCAGGGAACCCACTGAACACTGAAGCTTTCTTT. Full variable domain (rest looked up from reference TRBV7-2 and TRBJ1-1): GAGVSQSPSNKVTEKGKDVELRCDPISGHTALYWYRQSLGQGLEFLIYFQGNSAPDKSGLPSDRFSAERTGGSVSTLTIQRTQQEDSAVYLCASSLRAGNPLNTEAFFGQGTRLTVV.

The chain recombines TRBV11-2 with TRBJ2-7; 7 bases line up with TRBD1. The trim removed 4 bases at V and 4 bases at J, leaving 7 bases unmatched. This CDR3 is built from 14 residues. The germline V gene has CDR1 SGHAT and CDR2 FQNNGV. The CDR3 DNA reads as TGTGCCAGCAGCTCAAACAGGGGCATATACGAGCAGTACTTC. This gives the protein CASSSNRGIYEQYF.

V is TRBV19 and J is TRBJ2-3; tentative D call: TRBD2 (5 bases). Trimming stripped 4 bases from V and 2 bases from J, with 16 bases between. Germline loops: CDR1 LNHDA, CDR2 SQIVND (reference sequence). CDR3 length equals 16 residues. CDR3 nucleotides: TGTGCCAGTAGTAAGGATCGGGGAACCTCCACAGATACGCAGTATTTT. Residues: CASSKDRGTSTDTQYF.

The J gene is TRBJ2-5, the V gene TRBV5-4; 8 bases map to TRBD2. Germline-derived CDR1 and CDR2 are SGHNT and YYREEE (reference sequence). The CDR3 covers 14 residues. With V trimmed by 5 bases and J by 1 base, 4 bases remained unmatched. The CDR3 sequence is CASRVAGTQETQYF. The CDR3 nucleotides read TGTGCCAGCAGGGTAGCGGGGACCCAAGAGACCCAGTACTTC.

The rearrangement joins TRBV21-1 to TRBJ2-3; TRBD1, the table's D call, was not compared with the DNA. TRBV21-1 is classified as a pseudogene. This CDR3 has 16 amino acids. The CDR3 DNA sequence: TGTGCCAGCAGCAAAGCGGACAGGGGGCGAAGGGATACGCAGTATTTT. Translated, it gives CASSKADRGRRDTQYF.

The CDR3 loop is CASSKGTGDTEAFF. CDR3 nucleotide sequence: TGTGCCAGCAGCAAAGGTACGGGGGACACTGAAGCTTTCTTT. The gene calls are TRBV21-1 and TRBJ1-1. TRBV21-1 is listed as a pseudogene. This CDR3 contains 14 residues.

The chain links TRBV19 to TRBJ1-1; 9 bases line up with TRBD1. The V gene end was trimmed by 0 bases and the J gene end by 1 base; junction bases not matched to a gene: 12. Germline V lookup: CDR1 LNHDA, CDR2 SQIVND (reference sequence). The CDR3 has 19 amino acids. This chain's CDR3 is CASSIEGDRAWMANTEAFF. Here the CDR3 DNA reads TGTGCCAGTAGTATAGAAGGGGACAGGGCATGGATGGCGAACACTGAAGCTTTCTTT.

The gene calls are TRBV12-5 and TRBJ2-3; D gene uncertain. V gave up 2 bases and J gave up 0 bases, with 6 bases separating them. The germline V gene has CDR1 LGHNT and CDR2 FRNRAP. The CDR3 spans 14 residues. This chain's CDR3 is CASGLQESTDTQYF. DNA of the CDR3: TGTGCTAGTGGTTTGCAGGAAAGCACAGATACGCAGTATTTT.

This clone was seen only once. CDR3 sequence (DNA): TGTGCCAGCAGCTTCAGACAGGGCGCCTACGAGCAGTACTTC. The encoded protein is CASSFRQGAYEQYF. The genes are TRBV7-2 and TRBJ2-7; 7 bases fit TRBD1. Germline V gene data show CDR1 as SGHTA and CDR2 as FQGNSA. With 3 bases clipped from V and 2 bases from J, the junction kept 4 bases outside the gene matches. The CDR3 consists of 14 residues.

CDR3 nucleotide sequence: TGTGCCAGCTCATTTGGACAGGGGGCGTCCACTGAAGCTTTCTTT. This encodes CASSFGQGASTEAFF. The rearrangement joins TRBV18 to TRBJ1-1, with 11 bases lining up with TRBD1. The trim removed 5 bases at V and 4 bases at J, leaving 6 bases unmatched. The CDR3 length is 15 residues. Germline CDR1 and CDR2: KGHSH and LQKENI.

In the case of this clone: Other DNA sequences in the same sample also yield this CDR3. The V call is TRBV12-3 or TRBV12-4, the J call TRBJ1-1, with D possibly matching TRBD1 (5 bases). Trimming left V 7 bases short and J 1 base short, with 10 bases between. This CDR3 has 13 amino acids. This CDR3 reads CASTRQTNTEAFF. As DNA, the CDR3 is TGTGCCAGCACGCGACAGACGAACACTGAAGCTTTCTTT.

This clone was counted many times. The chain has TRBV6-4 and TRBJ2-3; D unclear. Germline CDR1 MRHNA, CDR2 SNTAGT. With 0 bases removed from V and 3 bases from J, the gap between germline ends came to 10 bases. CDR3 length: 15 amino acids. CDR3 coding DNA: TGTGCCAGCAGTGACTCTAGCCTAGAGACAGATACGCAGTATTTT. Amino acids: CASSDSSLETDTQYF.

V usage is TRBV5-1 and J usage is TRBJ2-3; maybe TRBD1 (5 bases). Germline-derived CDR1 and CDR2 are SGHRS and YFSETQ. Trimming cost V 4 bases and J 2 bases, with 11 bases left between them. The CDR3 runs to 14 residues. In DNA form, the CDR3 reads TGCGCCAGCAGCATGGGCAGGGTCACAGATACGCAGTATTTT. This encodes CASSMGRVTDTQYF.

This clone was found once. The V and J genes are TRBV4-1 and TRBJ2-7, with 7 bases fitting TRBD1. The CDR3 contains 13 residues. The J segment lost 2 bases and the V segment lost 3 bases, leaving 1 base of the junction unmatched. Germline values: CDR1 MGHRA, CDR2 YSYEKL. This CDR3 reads CASSQDRTYEQYF. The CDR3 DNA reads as TGCGCCAGCAGCCAGGACAGGACCTACGAGCAGTACTTC.

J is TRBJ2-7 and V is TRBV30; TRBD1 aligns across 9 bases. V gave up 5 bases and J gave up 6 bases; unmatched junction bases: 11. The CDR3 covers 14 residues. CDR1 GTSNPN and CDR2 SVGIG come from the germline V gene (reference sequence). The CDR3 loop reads CAWARGTGLSEQYF. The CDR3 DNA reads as TGTGCCTGGGCGCGCGGGACAGGGTTATCCGAGCAGTACTTC.

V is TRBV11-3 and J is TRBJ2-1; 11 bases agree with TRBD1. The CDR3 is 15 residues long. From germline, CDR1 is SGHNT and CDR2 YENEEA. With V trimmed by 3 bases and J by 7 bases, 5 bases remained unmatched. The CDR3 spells CASSFGQGARNEQFF. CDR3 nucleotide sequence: TGTGCCAGCAGCTTCGGACAGGGGGCGAGGAATGAGCAGTTCTTC.

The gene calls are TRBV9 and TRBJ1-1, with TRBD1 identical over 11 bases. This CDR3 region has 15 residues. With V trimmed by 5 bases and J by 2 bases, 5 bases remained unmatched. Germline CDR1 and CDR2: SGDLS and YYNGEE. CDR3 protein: CASRQGQGVNTEAFF. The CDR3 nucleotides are TGTGCCAGCAGGCAGGGACAGGGGGTAAACACTGAAGCTTTCTTT.

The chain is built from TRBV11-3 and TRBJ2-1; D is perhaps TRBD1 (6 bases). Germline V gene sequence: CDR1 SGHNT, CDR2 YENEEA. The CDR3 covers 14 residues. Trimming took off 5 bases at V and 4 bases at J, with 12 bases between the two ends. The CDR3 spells CASSPGDGYNEQFF. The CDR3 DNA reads TGTGCCAGCAGCCCAGGGGACGGGTACAATGAGCAGTTCTTC.

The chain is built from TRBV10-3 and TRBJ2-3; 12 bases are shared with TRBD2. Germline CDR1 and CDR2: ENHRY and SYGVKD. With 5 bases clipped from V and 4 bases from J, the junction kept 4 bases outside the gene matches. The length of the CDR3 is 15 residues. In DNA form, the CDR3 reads TGTGCCATCAGTAAGACTAGCGGGAGAGCAGATACGCAGTATTTT. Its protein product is CAISKTSGRADTQYF.

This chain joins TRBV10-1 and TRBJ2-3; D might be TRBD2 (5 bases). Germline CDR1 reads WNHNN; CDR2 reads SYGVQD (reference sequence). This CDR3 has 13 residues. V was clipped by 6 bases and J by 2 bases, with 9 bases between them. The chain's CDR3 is CASSRGDTDTQYF. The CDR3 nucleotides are TGCGCCAGCAGCCGGGGAGACACAGATACGCAGTATTTT.

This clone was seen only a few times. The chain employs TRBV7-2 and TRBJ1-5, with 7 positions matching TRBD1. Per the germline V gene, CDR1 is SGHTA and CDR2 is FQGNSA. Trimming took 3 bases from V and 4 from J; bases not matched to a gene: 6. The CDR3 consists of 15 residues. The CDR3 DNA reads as TGTGCCAGCAGCTTGTTCCAGGGGGGTAATCAGCCCCAGCATTTT. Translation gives CASSLFQGGNQPQHF.

The CDR3 nucleotides read TGTGCCAGCAGCTTAGAATCAGGCAGGGCACAAAATTCACCCCTCCACTTT. Translated, it gives CASSLESGRAQNSPLHF. The chain recombines TRBV7-9 with TRBJ1-6, with D perhaps matching TRBD1 (5 bases). Trimming pared 1 base from V and 7 bases from J, leaving 17 bases between. The CDR3 is 17 residues long. Germline V gene data show CDR1 as SEHNR and CDR2 as FQNEAQ (reference sequence). The whole variable domain, remainder taken from reference TRBV7-9 and TRBJ1-6, is DTGVSQNPRHKITKRGQNVTFRCDPISEHNRLYWYRQTLGQGPEFLTYFQNEAQLEKSRLLSDRFSAERPKGSFSTLEIQRTEQGDSAMYLCASSLESGRAQNSPLHFGNGTRLTVT.